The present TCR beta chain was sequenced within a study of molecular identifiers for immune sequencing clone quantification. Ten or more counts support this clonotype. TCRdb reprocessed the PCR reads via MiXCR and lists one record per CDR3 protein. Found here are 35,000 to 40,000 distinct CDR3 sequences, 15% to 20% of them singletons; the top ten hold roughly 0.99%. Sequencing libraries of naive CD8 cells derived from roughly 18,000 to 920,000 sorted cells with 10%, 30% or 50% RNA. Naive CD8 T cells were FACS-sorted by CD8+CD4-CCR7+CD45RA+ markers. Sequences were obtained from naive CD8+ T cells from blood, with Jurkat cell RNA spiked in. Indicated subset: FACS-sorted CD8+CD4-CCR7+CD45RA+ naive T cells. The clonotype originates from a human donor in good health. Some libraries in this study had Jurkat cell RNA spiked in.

The CDR3 is CASSYEAGGPTDTQYF. The CDR3 bases are TGTGCCAGCAGTTATGAAGCGGGAGGGCCCACAGATACGCAGTATTTT. The gene calls are TRBV27 and TRBJ2-3, with 10 bases lining up with TRBD2. V shed 4 bases, J shed 2 bases, and the junction held 6 bases outside the gene matches. Per germline, CDR1 MNHEY and CDR2 SMNVEV (reference sequence). The CDR3 is made up of 16 amino acids.